Each of the 15 T cell receptor beta chains below was sequenced from the same sample in a study of regulatory T cells in long-lasting Graves disease. For TCR beta, libraries came from iRepertoire HTBI primers and Arm-PCR of CDR3 regions. TCRdb re-called the multiplex PCR reads through MiXCR, storing one row per CDR3 protein. The table records 650,000 to 700,000 distinct CDR3 sequences, about 30% of them present only once. The time point: persistent/refractory GD, antithyroid drugs over 5 years with positive TRAb. The TCR library was prepared using RNA isolated from PBMCs. This sample comprised peripheral blood mononuclear cells (PBMCs), obtained when the disease was refractory, from a patient treated with antithyroid drugs. Receptor source: a female donor with Graves disease.

This clonotype occurred a few times. V is TRBV18 and J is TRBJ2-7, with D unresolved. V was cut by 3 bases and J by 5 bases, with 11 bases left in between. This CDR3 is built from 13 residues. Germline lookup yields CDR1 KGHSH and CDR2 LQKENI. This CDR3 reads CASSPLRIDEQYF. The DNA for the CDR3 is TGTGCCAGCTCACCCCTCAGGATCGACGAGCAGTACTTC.

Only a few counts were recorded for this clonotype. The gene calls are TRBV7-3 and TRBJ2-7; 7 positions match TRBD1. The CDR3 has 14 residues. Trimming cost V 3 bases and J 6 bases; bases outside gene matches: 8. Germline loops: CDR1 SGHTA, CDR2 FQGTGA. The CDR3 region has the DNA TGTGCCAGCAGCTTTCGGACAGGTCCCGGCGAGCAGTACTTC. Residues: CASSFRTGPGEQYF.

This chain links TRBV20-1 with TRBJ2-7; TRBD2 matches 8 bases. Germline CDR1 is DFQATT and CDR2 is SNEGSKA (reference sequence). With 2 bases clipped from V and 7 bases from J, the junction kept 13 bases outside the gene matches. The CDR3 contains 15 residues. CDR3 sequence: CSARTPGTRGLEQYF. DNA for the CDR3: TGCAGTGCTAGAACTCCCGGGACTAGAGGGTTGGAGCAGTACTTC.

The V call is TRBV5-1, the J call TRBJ2-5; D not certain. Trimming pared 0 bases from V and 1 base from J, leaving 13 bases between. The V gene's germline CDR1 is SGHRS and CDR2 YFSETQ. The CDR3 is 16 amino acids. The CDR3 loop reads CASSLGQVSSQETQYF. The CDR3 DNA follows: TGCGCCAGCAGCTTGGGCCAGGTCTCGTCCCAAGAGACCCAGTACTTC.

The chain uses TRBV20-1 and TRBJ1-1, with D unclear. Germline-derived CDR1 and CDR2 are DFQATT and SNEGSKA (reference sequence). Trimming took 3 bases from V and 0 from J, leaving 14 bases between them. CDR3 length: 15 amino acids. CDR3 in amino acids: CSASEGVGVNTEAFF. The DNA for the CDR3 is TGCAGTGCTAGTGAGGGAGTCGGGGTGAACACTGAAGCTTTCTTT.

This clonotype appeared many times. The chain has TRBV12-3 or TRBV12-4 and TRBJ1-2; D unclear. V was shortened by 3 bases and J by 3 bases, with 11 bases between the two germline ends. The CDR3 extends over 14 amino acids. CDR3 sequence reads: CASSLDRVYYGYTF. The CDR3 coding sequence is TGTGCCAGCAGTTTGGATCGAGTCTACTATGGCTACACCTTC.

The chain employs TRBV7-9 and TRBJ1-1; possible D gene TRBD1, 5 bases. CDR1 SEHNR and CDR2 FQNEAQ come from the germline V gene (reference sequence). The ends were cut back, 5 bases at V and 1 base at J, with 11 bases in the middle. The CDR3 spans 14 residues. The CDR3 DNA sequence: TGTGCCAGCAGCGTGGACAACCAGAACACTGAAGCTTTCTTT. Residues: CASSVDNQNTEAFF.

This clonotype was counted ten times or more. The V gene is TRBV28, the J gene TRBJ1-2; 7 bases are shared with TRBD1. The CDR3 is 12 residues long. Germline-derived CDR1 and CDR2 are MDHEN and SYDVKM. Trimming took 7 bases from V and 6 from J; bases not matched to a gene: 5. CDR3 residues: CASNLGQNGYTF. The CDR3, as DNA: TGTGCCAGCAATTTGGGACAGAATGGCTACACCTTC.

This chain uses TRBV5-1 with TRBJ2-2, with 8 bases that match TRBD2. The V and J ends lost 4 bases and 5 bases, in that order; junction bases with no gene match: 7. The germline V gene encodes CDR1 SGHRS and CDR2 YFSETQ. The CDR3 covers 15 residues. The CDR3 spells CASSKIAGKTGELFF. CDR3 sequence (DNA): TGCGCCAGCAGCAAAATAGCGGGAAAAACCGGGGAGCTGTTTTTT. Based on the CDR3 plus reference TRBV5-1 and TRBJ2-2, the full variable domain is KAGVTQTPRYLIKTRGQQVTLSCSPISGHRSVSWYQQTPGQGLQFLFEYFSETQRNKGNFPGRFSGRQFSNSRSEMNVSTLELGDSALYLCASSKIAGKTGELFFGEGSRLTVL.

The V call is TRBV27, the J call TRBJ2-5; 9 bases line up with TRBD2. There are 16 residues in the CDR3. Germline CDR1 reads MNHEY; CDR2 reads SMNVEV (reference sequence). The ends lost 5 bases at V and 2 bases at J; junction bases unmatched: 9. For the CDR3, the DNA is TGTGCCAGCAGTCCGCTGCCCCTAGCGGGACAAGAGACCCAGTACTTC. It yields the protein CASSPLPLAGQETQYF.

The rearrangement joins TRBV29-1 to TRBJ2-7; 8 positions match TRBD2. The CDR3 has 15 amino acids. The trim removed 6 bases at V and 7 bases at J, leaving 17 bases unmatched. Germline lookup yields CDR1 SQVTM and CDR2 ANQGSEA. CDR3 DNA: TGCAGCGTCGCCATGACTAGCGCGCCGTCTGTGGAGCAGTACTTC. This translates into CSVAMTSAPSVEQYF.

This clonotype was counted a few times. The chain carries TRBV27 and TRBJ1-5; D not certain. V was shortened by 10 bases and J by 3 bases, with 16 bases between the two germline ends. The CDR3 runs 14 residues. Germline CDR1 MNHEY, CDR2 SMNVEV (reference sequence). The DNA of the CDR3 is TGTGCCACCTCGGGCAGAGGAATCAATCAGCCCCAGCATTTT. This encodes CATSGRGINQPQHF.

The chain couples TRBV3-1 to TRBJ2-5; unclear D gene. Trimming shortened V by 2 bases and J by 5 bases, and 21 bases separated the two germline ends. Germline loops: CDR1 LGHDT, CDR2 YNNKEL (reference sequence). There are 17 residues in the CDR3. The CDR3 DNA follows: TGTGCCAGCAGCCAAAATTCGAAGATTGGATTACGGGAGACCCAGTACTTC. It yields the protein CASSQNSKIGLRETQYF.

This clonotype was detected a few times. This sequence joins TRBV19 and TRBJ2-5; D uncertain. V shed 2 bases and J shed 7 bases, with 11 bases lying between them. The CDR3 is made up of 13 amino acids. Looked up from germline, CDR1 is LNHDA and CDR2 is SQIVND (reference sequence). The CDR3 sequence: CASSIPTLGTQYF. The CDR3, as DNA: TGTGCCAGTAGTATACCGACCTTGGGGACCCAGTACTTC.

The chain combines TRBV7-2 with TRBJ1-5; a weak D match, TRBD1 (5 bases). Germline loops: CDR1 SGHTA, CDR2 FQGNSA. Trimming cost V 2 bases and J 7 bases, with 15 bases left between them. The CDR3 has 15 amino acids. The CDR3 nucleotides are TGTGCCAGCAGCTTACAGGGCACCCCGGTCCAGCCCCAGCATTTT. It specifies CASSLQGTPVQPQHF.